This TCR beta chain was sequenced for a study of CD8 T cells in ankylosing spondylitis. Broader study findings: Existing reports had already noted some motif variants in reactive arthritis synovial fluid and blood. Matched synovial fluid from ankylosing spondylitis patients was reported to be enriched for disease-linked clones. Ankylosing spondylitis blood appeared to carry a characteristic TCR beta motif of roughly eight highly homologous variants.

Germline lookup yields CDR1 SGHAT and CDR2 FQDESV (reference sequence). The CDR3 has 16 residues. MiXCR, applied by TCRdb to the 5' RACE reads, yields one record per CDR3 protein. Among approximately 540,000 distinct CDR3 sequences listed, about 12% were seen once. As regards this clonotype: Its specificity is not known. One junction end does not reproduce the germline sequence, and a read error may be involved.

The gene calls are TRBV11-1 and TRBJ1-1; TRBD1 aligns across 7 bases. Specimen: blood, either unsorted or a sorted T cell fraction (not recorded which). The receptor comes from a male donor with ankylosing spondylitis. The CDR3 DNA sequence: TGTGCCATCAGCTTAGGGGGCCCGAATATGAACACTGAAGCTTTCTTT. Translated: CAISLGGPNMNTEAFF.